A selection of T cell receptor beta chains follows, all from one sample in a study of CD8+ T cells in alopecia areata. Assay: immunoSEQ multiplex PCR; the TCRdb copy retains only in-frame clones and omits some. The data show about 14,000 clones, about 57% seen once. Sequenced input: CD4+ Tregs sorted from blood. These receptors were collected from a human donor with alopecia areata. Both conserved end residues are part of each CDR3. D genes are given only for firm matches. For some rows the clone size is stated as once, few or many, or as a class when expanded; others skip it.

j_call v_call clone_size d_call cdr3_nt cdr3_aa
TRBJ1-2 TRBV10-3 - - TGTGCCACCCCGGGAGGGGCTAAGAACTATGGCTACACCTTC CATPGGAKNYGYTF
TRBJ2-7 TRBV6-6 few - TGTGCCAGCGGGGGGACCATTTACTACGAGCAGTACTTC CASGGTIYYEQYF
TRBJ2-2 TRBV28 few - TGTGCCAGCACGCAGGGATACACCGGGGAGCTGTTTTTT CASTQGYTGELFF
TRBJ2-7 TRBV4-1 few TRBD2 TGCGCCAGCAGCCAAGTAGAGCGGGGCTCCTACGAGCAGTACTTC CASSQVERGSYEQYF
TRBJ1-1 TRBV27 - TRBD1 TGTGCCAGCAGTTTAAATCGTAGACAGGGGGTTTTTGCTGAAGCTTTCTTT CASSLNRRQGVFAEAFF
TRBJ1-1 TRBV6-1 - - TGTGCCAGCAGTGTTTCCAGGGGCACTGAAGCTTTCTTT CASSVSRGTEAFF
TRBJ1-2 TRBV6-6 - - TGTGCCAGCAGTTACTCCGGCACAGTTACTAACTATGGCTACACCTTC CASSYSGTVTNYGYTF
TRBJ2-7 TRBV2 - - TGTGCCAGCAGCGGAAGGCGCGTTACCGGGTACGAGCAGTACTTC CASSGRRVTGYEQYF
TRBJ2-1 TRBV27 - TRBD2 TGTGCCAGCAGTCGACTAGCGGGAGGTTTAAAGTTCTTC CASSRLAGGLKFF
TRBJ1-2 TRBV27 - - TGTGCCAGCAGTTTTAAGCAGGGGATCATAACCAACTATGGCTACACCTTC CASSFKQGIITNYGYTF
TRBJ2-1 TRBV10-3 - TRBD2 TGTGCCATCAGTGACCTAGCGGGACGGAATGAGCAGTTCTTC CAISDLAGRNEQFF
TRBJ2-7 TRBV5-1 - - TGCGCCAGCAGCTTGGTCCAGGGCGGAAACTACGAGCAGTACTTC CASSLVQGGNYEQYF
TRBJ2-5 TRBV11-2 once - TGTGCCAGCAGCAATTCACAGGGTCCGGAGACCCAGTACTTC CASSNSQGPETQYF
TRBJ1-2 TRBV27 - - TGTGCCAGCAGACAGACAGGCCTCTATGGCTACACCTTC CASRQTGLYGYTF
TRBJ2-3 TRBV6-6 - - TGTGCCAGCAGTTACGAGGGCGGGACCGTCACAGATACGCAGTATTTT CASSYEGGTVTDTQYF